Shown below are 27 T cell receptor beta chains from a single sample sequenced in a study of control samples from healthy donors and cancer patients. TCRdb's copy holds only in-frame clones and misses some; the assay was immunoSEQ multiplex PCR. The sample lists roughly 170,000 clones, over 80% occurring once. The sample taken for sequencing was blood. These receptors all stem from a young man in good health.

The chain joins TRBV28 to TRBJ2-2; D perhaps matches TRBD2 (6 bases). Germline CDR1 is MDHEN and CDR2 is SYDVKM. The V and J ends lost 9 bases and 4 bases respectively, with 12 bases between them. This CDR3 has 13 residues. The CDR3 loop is CASFGGSTGELFF. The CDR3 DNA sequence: TGTGCCAGTTTCGGGGGAAGCACCGGGGAGCTGTTTTTT.

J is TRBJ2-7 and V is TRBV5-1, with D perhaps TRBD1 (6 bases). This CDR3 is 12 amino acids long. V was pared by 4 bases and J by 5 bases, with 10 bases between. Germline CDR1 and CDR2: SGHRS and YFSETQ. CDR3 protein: CASSIQGDEQYF. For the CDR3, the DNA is TGCGCCAGCAGCATACAGGGAGACGAGCAGTACTTC. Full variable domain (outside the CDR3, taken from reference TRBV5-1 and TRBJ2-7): KAGVTQTPRYLIKTRGQQVTLSCSPISGHRSVSWYQQTPGQGLQFLFEYFSETQRNKGNFPGRFSGRQFSNSRSEMNVSTLELGDSALYLCASSIQGDEQYFGPGTRLTVT.

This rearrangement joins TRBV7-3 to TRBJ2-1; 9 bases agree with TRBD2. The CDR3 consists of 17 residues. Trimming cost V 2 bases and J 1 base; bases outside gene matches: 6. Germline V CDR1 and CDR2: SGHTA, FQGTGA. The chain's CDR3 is CASSLAGGRISYNEQFF. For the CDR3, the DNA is TGTGCCAGCAGCTTAGCGGGGGGGCGAATTTCCTACAATGAGCAGTTCTTC.

The DNA for the CDR3 is TGTGCCTGGACAGGGGAGTCCTACGAGCAGTACTTC. Translated, it gives CAWTGESYEQYF. The chain recombines TRBV30 with TRBJ2-7, with D possibly being TRBD1 (6 bases). Trimming removed 4 bases from V and 1 base from J, with 8 bases in between. The CDR3 runs 12 residues. Germline V CDR1 and CDR2: GTSNPN, SVGIG (reference sequence).

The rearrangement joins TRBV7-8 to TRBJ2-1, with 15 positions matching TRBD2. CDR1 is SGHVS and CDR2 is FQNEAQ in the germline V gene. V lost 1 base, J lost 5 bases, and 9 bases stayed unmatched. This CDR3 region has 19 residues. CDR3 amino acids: CASSLDVPGLAGGHNEQFF. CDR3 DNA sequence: TGTGCCAGCAGCTTAGACGTCCCGGGACTAGCGGGGGGCCACAATGAGCAGTTCTTC.

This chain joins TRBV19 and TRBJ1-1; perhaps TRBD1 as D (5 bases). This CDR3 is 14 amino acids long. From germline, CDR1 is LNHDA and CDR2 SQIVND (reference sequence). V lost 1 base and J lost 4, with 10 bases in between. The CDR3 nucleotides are TGTGCCAGTAGTATAGGGAAGGGGACCACTGAAGCTTTCTTT. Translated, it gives CASSIGKGTTEAFF.

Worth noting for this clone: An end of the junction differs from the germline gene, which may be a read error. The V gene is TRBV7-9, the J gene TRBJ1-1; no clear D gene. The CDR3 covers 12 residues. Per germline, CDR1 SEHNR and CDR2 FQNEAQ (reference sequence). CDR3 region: CASSLGFTEAFF. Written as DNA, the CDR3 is TGTGCCAGCAGTTTAGGATTCACTGAAGCTTTCTTT.

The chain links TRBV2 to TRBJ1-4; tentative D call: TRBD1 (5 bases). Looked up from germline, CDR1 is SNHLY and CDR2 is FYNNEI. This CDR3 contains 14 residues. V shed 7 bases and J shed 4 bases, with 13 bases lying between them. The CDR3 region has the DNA TGTGCCAGCAATCTAGACAGCTTTAATGAAAAACTGTTTTTT. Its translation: CASNLDSFNEKLFF.

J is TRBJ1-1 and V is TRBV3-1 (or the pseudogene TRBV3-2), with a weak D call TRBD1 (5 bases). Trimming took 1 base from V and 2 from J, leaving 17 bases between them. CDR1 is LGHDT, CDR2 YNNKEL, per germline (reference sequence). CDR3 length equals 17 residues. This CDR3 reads CASSQVEGRVRNTEAFF. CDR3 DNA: TGTGCCAGCAGCCAAGTTGAGGGGAGAGTAAGAAACACTGAAGCTTTCTTT.

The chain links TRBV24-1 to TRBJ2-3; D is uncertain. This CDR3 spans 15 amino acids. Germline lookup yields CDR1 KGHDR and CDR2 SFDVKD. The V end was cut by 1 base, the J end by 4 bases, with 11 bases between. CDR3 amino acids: CATSDLTPPADTQYF. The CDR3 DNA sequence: TGTGCCACCAGTGATTTAACCCCCCCGGCAGATACGCAGTATTTT.

The DNA for the CDR3 is TGTGCCTGGAGTCGCGCTGTGACCTACGAGCAGTACTTC. It translates to CAWSRAVTYEQYF. The rearrangement links TRBV30 to TRBJ2-7, with D hard to call. Germline V gives CDR1 GTSNPN, CDR2 SVGIG (reference sequence). Trimming took off 2 bases at V and 2 bases at J, with 10 bases between the two ends. This CDR3 spans 13 amino acids. Combining the CDR3 with reference TRBV30 and TRBJ2-7 gives the whole variable domain SQTIHQWPATLVQPVGSPLSLECTVEGTSNPNLYWYRQAAGRGLQLLFYSVGIGQISSEVPQNLSASRPQDRQFILSSKKLLLSDSGFYLCAWSRAVTYEQYFGPGTRLTVT.

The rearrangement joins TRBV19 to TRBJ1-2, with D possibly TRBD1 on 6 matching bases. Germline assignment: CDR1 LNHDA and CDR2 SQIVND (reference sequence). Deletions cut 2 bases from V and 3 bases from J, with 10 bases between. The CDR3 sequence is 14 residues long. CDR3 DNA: TGTGCCAGTAGTATACAGGGGCTCGACTATGGCTACACCTTC. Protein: CASSIQGLDYGYTF.

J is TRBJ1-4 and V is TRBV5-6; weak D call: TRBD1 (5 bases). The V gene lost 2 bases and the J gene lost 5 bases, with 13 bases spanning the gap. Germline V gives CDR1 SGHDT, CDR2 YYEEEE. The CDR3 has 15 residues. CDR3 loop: CASSLLDSLNEKLFF. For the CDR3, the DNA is TGTGCCAGCAGCTTACTAGACAGCTTGAATGAAAAACTGTTTTTT.

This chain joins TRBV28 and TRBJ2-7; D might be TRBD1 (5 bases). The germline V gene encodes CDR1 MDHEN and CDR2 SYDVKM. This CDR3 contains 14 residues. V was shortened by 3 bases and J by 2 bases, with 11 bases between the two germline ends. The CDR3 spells CASSLTVFPYEQYF. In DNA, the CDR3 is TGTGCCAGCAGTTTGACAGTTTTCCCCTACGAGCAGTACTTC.

The CDR3 DNA is TGTGCCAGCAGCTTCACAGGTGATCAGCCCCAGCATTTT. Translating it yields CASSFTGDQPQHF. The chain has TRBV13 and TRBJ1-5; TRBD1 might be the D (5 bases). Trimming stripped 3 bases from V and 5 bases from J, with 8 bases between. Per germline, CDR1 PRHDT and CDR2 FYEKMQ (reference sequence). The length of the CDR3 is 13 residues.

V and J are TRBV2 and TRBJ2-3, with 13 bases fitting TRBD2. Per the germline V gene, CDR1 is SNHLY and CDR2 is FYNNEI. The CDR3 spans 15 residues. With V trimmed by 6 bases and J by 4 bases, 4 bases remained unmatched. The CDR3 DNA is TGTGCCAGCAGCTACACTAGCGGGGGGGCAGATACGCAGTATTTT. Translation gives CASSYTSGGADTQYF.

Written as DNA, the CDR3 is TGTGCCAGCAGCTCTAACCCTAGCGGGGGGGCTGAGAATGAGCAGTTCTTC. It translates to CASSSNPSGGAENEQFF. The V call is TRBV5-4, the J call TRBJ2-1, with 12 bases identical to TRBD2. Germline loops: CDR1 SGHNT, CDR2 YYREEE (reference sequence). V lost 3 bases, J lost 7 bases, and 11 bases stayed unmatched. The CDR3 contains 17 residues.

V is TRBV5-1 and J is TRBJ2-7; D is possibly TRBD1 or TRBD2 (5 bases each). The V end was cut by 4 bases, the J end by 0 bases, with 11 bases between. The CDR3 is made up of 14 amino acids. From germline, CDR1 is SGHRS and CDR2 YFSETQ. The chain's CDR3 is CASSGTVSSYEQYF. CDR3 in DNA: TGCGCCAGCAGCGGGACCGTGAGCTCCTACGAGCAGTACTTC.

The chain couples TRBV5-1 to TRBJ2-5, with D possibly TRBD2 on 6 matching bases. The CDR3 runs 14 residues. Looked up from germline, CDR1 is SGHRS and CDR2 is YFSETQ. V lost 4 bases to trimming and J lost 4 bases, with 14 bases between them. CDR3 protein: CASSEGVGGETQYF. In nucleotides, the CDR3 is TGCGCCAGCAGCGAAGGTGTCGGGGGAGAGACCCAGTACTTC. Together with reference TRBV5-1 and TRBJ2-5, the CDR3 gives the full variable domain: KAGVTQTPRYLIKTRGQQVTLSCSPISGHRSVSWYQQTPGQGLQFLFEYFSETQRNKGNFPGRFSGRQFSNSRSEMNVSTLELGDSALYLCASSEGVGGETQYFGPGTRLLVL.

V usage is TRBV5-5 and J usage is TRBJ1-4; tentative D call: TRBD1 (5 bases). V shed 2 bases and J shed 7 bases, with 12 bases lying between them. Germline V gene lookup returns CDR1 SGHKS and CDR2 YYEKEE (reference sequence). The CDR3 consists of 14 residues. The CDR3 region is CASSLEGPSEKLFF. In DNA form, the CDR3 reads TGTGCCAGCAGCTTAGAGGGACCCTCTGAAAAACTGTTTTTT.

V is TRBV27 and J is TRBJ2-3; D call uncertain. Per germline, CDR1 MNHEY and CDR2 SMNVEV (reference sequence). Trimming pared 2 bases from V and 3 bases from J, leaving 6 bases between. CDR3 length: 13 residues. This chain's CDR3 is CASSLGETDTQYF. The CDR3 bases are TGTGCCAGCAGTTTAGGGGAAACAGATACGCAGTATTTT.

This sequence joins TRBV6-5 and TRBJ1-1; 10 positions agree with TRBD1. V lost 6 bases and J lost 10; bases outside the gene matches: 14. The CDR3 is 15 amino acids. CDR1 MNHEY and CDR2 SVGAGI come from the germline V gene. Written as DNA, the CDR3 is TGTGCCAGCAGCCGCGCGGGACAGGGGTATAGTGTAGCTTTCTTT. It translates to CASSRAGQGYSVAFF.

Written as DNA, the CDR3 is TGCGCCAGCAGCGTGCCCGAAGGGTCCTCTGAAGCTTTCTTT. It is translated as CASSVPEGSSEAFF. This rearrangement joins TRBV5-1 to TRBJ1-1; D gene uncertain. Trimming pared 4 bases from V and 6 bases from J, leaving 16 bases between. Germline CDR1 and CDR2: SGHRS and YFSETQ. The CDR3 runs to 14 residues.

CDR3 in amino acids: CASSPSQGDYEQYF. In DNA, the CDR3 is TGCGCCAGCAGCCCGTCTCAAGGCGATTACGAGCAGTACTTC. The chain employs TRBV5-1 and TRBJ2-7; D uncertain. This CDR3 has 14 residues. Germline CDR1 SGHRS, CDR2 YFSETQ. The germline V and J ends were trimmed by 4 bases and 4 bases, with 15 bases remaining between them.

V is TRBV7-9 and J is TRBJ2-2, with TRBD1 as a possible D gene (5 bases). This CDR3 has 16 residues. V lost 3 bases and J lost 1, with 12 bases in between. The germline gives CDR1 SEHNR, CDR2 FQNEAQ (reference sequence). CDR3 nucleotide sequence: TGTGCCAGCAGCTTTCAAGTGACAGTGAACACCGGGGAGCTGTTTTTT. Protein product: CASSFQVTVNTGELFF.

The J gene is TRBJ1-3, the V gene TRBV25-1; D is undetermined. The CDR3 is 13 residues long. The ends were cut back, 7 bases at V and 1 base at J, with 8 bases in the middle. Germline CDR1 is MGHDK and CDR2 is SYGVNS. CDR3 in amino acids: CASIAHSGNTIYF. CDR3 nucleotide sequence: TGTGCCAGCATAGCGCATTCTGGAAACACCATATATTTT.

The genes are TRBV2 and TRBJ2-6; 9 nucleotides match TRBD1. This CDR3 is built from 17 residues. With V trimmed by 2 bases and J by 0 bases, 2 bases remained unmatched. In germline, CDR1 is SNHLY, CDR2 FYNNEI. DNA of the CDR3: TGTGCCAGCAGTGAACAACAGGGGGCCTCTGGGGCCAACGTCCTGACTTTC. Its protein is CASSEQQGASGANVLTF.